This paragraph reports one TCR beta chain. Its specificity is unknown. A much larger clonotype is one base distant, so this may be a read error. Lactation, pregnancy, other autoimmune disease or uncontrolled infection led to exclusion of patients. Diagnoses used clinical symptoms, serum thyroxine and TRAb, thyroid ultrasound and orbital computed tomography. Trimming removed 5 bases at V and 8 bases at J, with 0 bases between. CDR3 length: 8 amino acids. Germline lookup yields CDR1 MDHEN and CDR2 SYDVKM. This entry is derived from a study of T cells in Graves' hyperthyroidism and ophthalmopathy. Study-wide findings and caveats: The authors' 13 V-J model separated ophthalmopathy from stable hyperthyroidism. Most expanded thyroid clonotypes above 0.001 recurred in blood.

Researchers took RNA transcripts and amplified the TCR beta CDR3 regions from them. TCR CDR3 regions were first amplified by RT-PCR with HTBI primers. Each CDR3 protein is one row after TCRdb ran MiXCR on the multiplex PCR reads. The table records about 480,000 distinct CDR3 sequences, about 20% of them present only once. The receptor was derived from a woman aged 70-85 years with Graves' ophthalmopathy. The rearrangement joins TRBV28 to TRBJ1-1; the D is unclear. Sequencing was carried out using blood. The DNA of the CDR3 is TGTGCCAGCAGTGAAGCTTTCTTT. Its protein product is CASSEAFF.